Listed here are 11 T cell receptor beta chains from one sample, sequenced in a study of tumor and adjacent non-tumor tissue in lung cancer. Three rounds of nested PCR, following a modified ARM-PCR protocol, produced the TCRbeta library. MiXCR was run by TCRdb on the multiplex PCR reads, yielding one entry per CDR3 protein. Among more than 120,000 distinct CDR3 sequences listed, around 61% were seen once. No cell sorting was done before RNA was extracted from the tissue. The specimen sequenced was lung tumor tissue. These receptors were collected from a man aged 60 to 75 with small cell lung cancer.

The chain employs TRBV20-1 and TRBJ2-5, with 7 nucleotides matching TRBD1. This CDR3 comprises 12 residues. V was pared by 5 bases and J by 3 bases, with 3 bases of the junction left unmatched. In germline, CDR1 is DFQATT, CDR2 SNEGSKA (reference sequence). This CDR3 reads CSALQGKETQYF. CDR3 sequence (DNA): TGCAGTGCTCTACAGGGGAAAGAGACCCAGTACTTC.

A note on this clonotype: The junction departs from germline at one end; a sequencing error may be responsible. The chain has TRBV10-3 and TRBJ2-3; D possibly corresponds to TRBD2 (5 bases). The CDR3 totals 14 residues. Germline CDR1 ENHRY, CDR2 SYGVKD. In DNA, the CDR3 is TGTGCCATCAGTGAGCCCGGAGCGAGGGATACGGAGTATTTT. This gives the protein CAISEPGARDTEYF.

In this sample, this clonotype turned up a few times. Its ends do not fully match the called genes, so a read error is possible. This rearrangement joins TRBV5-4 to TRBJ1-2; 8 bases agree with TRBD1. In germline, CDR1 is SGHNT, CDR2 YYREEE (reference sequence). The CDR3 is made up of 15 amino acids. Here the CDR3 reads CASSRQGLNDYGYTF. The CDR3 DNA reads TGTGCCAGCAGTAGACAGGGGTTAAATGACTATGGCTACACCTTT.

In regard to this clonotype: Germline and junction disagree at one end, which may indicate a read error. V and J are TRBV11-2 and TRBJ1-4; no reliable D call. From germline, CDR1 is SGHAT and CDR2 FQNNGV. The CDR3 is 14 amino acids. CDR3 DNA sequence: TGTACCAGCAGCTTAGCGGCATGCCTTGAAAAACTCTTTTTT. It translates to CTSSLAACLEKLFF.

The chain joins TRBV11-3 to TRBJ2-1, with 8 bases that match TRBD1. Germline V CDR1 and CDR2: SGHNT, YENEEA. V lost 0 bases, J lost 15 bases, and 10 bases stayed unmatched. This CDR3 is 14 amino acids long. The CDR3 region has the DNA TGTGCCAGCAGCTTAGAACAAGACAGGGGCTATCTGTTCTTC. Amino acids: CASSLEQDRGYLFF. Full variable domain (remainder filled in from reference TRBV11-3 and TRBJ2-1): EAGVVQSPRYKIIEKKQPVAFWCNPISGHNTLYWYLQNLGQGPELLIRYENEEAVDDSQLPKDRFSAERLKGVDSTLKIQPAELGDSAVYLCASSLEQDRGYLFFGPGTRLTVL.

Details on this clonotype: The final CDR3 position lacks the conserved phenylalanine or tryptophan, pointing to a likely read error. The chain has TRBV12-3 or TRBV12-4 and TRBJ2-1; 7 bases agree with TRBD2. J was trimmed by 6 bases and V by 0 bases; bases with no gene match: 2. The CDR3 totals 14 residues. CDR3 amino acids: CASSLASGRNEQFL. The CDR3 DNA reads TGTGCCAGCAGTTTAGCTAGCGGGCGCAATGAGCAGTTCTTA.

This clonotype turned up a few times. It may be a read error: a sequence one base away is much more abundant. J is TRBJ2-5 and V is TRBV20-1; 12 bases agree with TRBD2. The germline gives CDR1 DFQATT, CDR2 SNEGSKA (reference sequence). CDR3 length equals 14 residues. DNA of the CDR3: TGCAGTGCTAGGCTAGCGGGAGGGGGAGAGGCCCAGTACTTC. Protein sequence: CSARLAGGGEAQYF.

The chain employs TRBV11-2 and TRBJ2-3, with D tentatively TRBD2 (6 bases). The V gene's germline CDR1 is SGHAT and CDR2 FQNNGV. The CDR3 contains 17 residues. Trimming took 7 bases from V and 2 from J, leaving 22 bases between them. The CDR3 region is CASNFSLCGATTDTQYF. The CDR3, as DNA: TGTGCCAGCAACTTTTCCCTCTGCGGGGCGACCACAGATACGCAGTATTTT.

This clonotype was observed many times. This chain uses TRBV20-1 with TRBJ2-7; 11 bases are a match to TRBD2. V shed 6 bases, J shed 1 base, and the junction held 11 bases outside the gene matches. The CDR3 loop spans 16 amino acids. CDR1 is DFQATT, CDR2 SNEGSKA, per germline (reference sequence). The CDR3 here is CSAEPRSGRASYEQYF. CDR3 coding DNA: TGCAGTGCAGAACCTCGTAGCGGGAGGGCTTCCTACGAGCAGTACTTC.

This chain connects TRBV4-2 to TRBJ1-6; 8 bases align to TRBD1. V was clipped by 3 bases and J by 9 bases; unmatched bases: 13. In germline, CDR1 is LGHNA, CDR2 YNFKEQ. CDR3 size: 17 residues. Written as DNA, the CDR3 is TGTGCCAGCAGCCATGATGGACAGGGAGGAGCCGGTTCACCCCTCCACTTT. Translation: CASSHDGQGGAGSPLHF.

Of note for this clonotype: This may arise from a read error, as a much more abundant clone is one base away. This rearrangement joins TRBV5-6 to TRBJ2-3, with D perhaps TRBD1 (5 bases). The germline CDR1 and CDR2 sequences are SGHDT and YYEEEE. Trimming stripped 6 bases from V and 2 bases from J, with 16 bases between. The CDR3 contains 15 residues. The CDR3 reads CASNSLGRNTDTQYF. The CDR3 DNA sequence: TGTGCCAGCAACTCGCTGGGGCGGAACACAGATACGCAGTATTTT.